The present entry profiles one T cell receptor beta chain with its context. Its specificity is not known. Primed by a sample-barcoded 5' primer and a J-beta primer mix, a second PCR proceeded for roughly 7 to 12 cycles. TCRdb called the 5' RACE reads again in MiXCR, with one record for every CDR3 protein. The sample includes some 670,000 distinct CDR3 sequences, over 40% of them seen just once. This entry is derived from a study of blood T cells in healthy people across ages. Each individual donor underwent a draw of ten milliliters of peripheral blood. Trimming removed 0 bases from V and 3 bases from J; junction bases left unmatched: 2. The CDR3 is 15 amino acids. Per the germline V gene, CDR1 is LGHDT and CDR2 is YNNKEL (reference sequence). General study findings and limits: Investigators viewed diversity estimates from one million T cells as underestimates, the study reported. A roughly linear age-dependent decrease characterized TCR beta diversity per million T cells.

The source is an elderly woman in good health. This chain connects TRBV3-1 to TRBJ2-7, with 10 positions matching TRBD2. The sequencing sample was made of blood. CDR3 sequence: CASSQEPSGSYEQYF. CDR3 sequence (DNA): TGTGCCAGCAGCCAAGAACCTAGCGGGAGCTACGAGCAGTACTTC.